The 24 T cell receptor beta chains reported below all come from one sample, sequenced in a study of T cells in Graves' hyperthyroidism and ophthalmopathy. Amplification targeted TCR beta CDR3 regions from RNA transcripts. An initial round of RT-PCR targeting the TCR CDR3 relied on the HTBI primer set. MiXCR was run by TCRdb on the multiplex PCR reads, yielding one entry per CDR3 protein. The data contain 300,000 to 450,000 distinct CDR3 sequences, just under 25% of them singletons. Sequences were obtained from blood. These receptor sequences come from a man aged 50 to 59 with Graves' hyperthyroidism.

This clonotype was detected a few times. The rearrangement uses TRBV28 and TRBJ2-7; 7 bases are shared with TRBD2. The germline V gene encodes CDR1 MDHEN and CDR2 SYDVKM. The V and J ends lost 7 bases and 2 bases, in that order; junction bases with no gene match: 11. This CDR3 is 15 amino acids long. As DNA, the CDR3 is TGTGCCAGCACCGCAACCGGGGGGAGAACCTACGAGCAGTACTTC. Its protein product is CASTATGGRTYEQYF.

Ten or more counts support this clonotype. The rearrangement uses TRBV29-1 and TRBJ1-1; D gene unclear. From germline, CDR1 is SQVTM and CDR2 ANQGSEA. The CDR3 extends over 15 amino acids. Written as DNA, the CDR3 is TGCAGGGTAGAGGTGGGAAGAGTCATGAACACTGAAGCTTTCTTT. Translating gives CRVEVGRVMNTEAFF.

This clonotype was detected many times. This rearrangement joins TRBV2 to TRBJ2-1; TRBD2 is a possible D gene (5 bases). The CDR3 sequence is 13 residues long. Germline lookup yields CDR1 SNHLY and CDR2 FYNNEI. V lost 7 bases and J lost 6, with 13 bases in between. The chain's CDR3 is CASMRNRGNEQFF. CDR3 coding DNA: TGTGCCAGCATGCGGAATCGGGGCAATGAGCAGTTCTTC.

This clonotype was counted only a few times. The rearrangement uses TRBV11-2 and TRBJ2-7; 12 bases fit TRBD2. Germline values: CDR1 SGHAT, CDR2 FQNNGV. V dropped 3 bases and J dropped 0; count of bases not matched to a gene: 6. The CDR3 loop spans 17 amino acids. CDR3 protein: CASSLQTSGRSSYEQYF. CDR3 bases: TGTGCCAGCAGCTTGCAAACTAGCGGGAGGAGCTCCTACGAGCAGTACTTC. The entire variable domain, with the rest obtained from reference TRBV11-2 and TRBJ2-7, is as follows: EAGVAQSPRYKIIEKRQSVAFWCNPISGHATLYWYQQILGQGPKLLIQFQNNGVVDDSQLPKDRFSAERLKGVDSTLKIQPAKLEDSAVYLCASSLQTSGRSSYEQYFGPGTRLTVT.

This clonotype was counted only a few times. Sequence at one end of the junction differs from germline and may be a read error. V gene TRBV7-3 combines with J gene TRBJ2-1; 9 bases are a match to TRBD2. CDR1 and CDR2 (germline): SGHTA, FQGTGA. CDR3 length: 15 amino acids. The CDR3 DNA is TGTGCCAGCAGCCTACTAGCGGGCTCCAACAATGAGCAGTTCTTC. It encodes CASSLLAGSNNEQFF.

The table lists this clonotype with a few counts. This sequence joins TRBV7-9 and TRBJ2-1; weak D call: TRBD2 (6 bases). Germline V CDR1 and CDR2: SEHNR, FQNEAQ (reference sequence). Trimming cost V 5 bases and J 9 bases, with 14 bases left between them. The CDR3 has 13 residues. The CDR3: CASSVVGGSEQFF. DNA of the CDR3: TGTGCCAGCAGCGTTGTCGGGGGTTCTGAGCAGTTCTTC.

This clonotype was seen ten or more times. The V call is TRBV6-1, the J call TRBJ1-1, with D uncertain. Between the trimmed V and J ends, which lost 0 bases and 1 base, there was a span of 6 bases. The CDR3 totals 14 residues. From germline, CDR1 is MNHNS and CDR2 SASEGT. The CDR3 sequence: CASSEASRNTEAFF. The CDR3 nucleotides read TGTGCCAGCAGTGAAGCCTCCAGGAACACTGAAGCTTTCTTT.

At least ten counts were recorded for this clonotype. The chain employs TRBV20-1 and TRBJ2-3; D may be TRBD1 (7 bases). This CDR3 is 14 amino acids long. Between the trimmed V and J ends, which lost 3 bases and 0 bases, there was a span of 10 bases. From germline, CDR1 is DFQATT and CDR2 SNEGSKA (reference sequence). The CDR3 DNA is TGCAGTGCTAGCAGGGGGGTTAGCACAGATACGCAGTATTTT. Its translation is CSASRGVSTDTQYF.

V and J are TRBV12-5 and TRBJ2-3; the D call may be TRBD1 or TRBD2 (5 bases each). The CDR3 runs 15 residues. CDR1 is LGHNT and CDR2 is FRNRAP in the germline V gene. Deletions cut 5 bases from V and 7 bases from J, with 19 bases between. The CDR3 region is CASGPGTVLGNTQYF. CDR3 sequence (DNA): TGTGCTAGTGGTCCGGGGACGGTACTGGGGAATACGCAGTATTTT. Filled out from reference TRBV12-5 and TRBJ2-3, the complete variable domain reads DARVTQTPRHKVTEMGQEVTMRCQPILGHNTVFWYRQTMMQGLELLAYFRNRAPLDDSGMPKDRFSAEMPDATLATLKIQPSEPRDSAVYFCASGPGTVLGNTQYFGPGTRLTVL.

In this sample, this clonotype turned up once. Just one base apart from a much larger clone, this may be a read error. The chain recombines TRBV12-3 or TRBV12-4 with TRBJ2-5; either TRBD1 or TRBD2 may supply D (5 bases each). The CDR3 has 17 amino acids. The V end was cut by 2 bases, the J end by 2 bases, with 18 bases between. This chain's CDR3 is CASSLQPAGGTQETQYF. The CDR3, as DNA: TGTGCCAGCAGTTTACAGCCCGCTGGGGGAACTCAAGAGACCCAGTACTTC.

The gene calls are TRBV6-1 and TRBJ2-2; the D gene is possibly TRBD1 (6 bases). CDR1 MNHNS and CDR2 SASEGT come from the germline V gene. The CDR3 loop spans 17 amino acids. V was cut by 2 bases and J by 3 bases, with 16 bases left in between. The CDR3 region has the DNA TGTGCCAGCAGTGAAAAACAATTATACAGGGACACCGGGGAGCTGTTTTTT. It specifies CASSEKQLYRDTGELFF.

The sample holds many counts of this clonotype. The V and J genes are TRBV28 and TRBJ1-5; D remains unclear. This CDR3 contains 15 residues. The V end lost 11 bases, the J end lost 1 base, and 18 bases lay between the germline ends. The germline gives CDR1 MDHEN, CDR2 SYDVKM. This CDR3 is CAVHPTSASNQPQHF. As DNA, the CDR3 is TGTGCCGTTCACCCAACATCGGCCAGCAATCAGCCCCAGCATTTT.

This chain uses TRBV5-6 with TRBJ1-2; 9 bases line up with TRBD1. Unmatched junction bases numbered 4, after V lost 3 bases and J lost 4 bases. The germline V gene has CDR1 SGHDT and CDR2 YYEEEE. This CDR3 has 14 residues. CDR3: CASSSPTGGYGYTF. DNA of the CDR3: TGTGCCAGCAGCTCTCCGACAGGGGGCTATGGCTACACCTTC.

The chain has TRBV2 and TRBJ2-5; a weak D match, TRBD2 (6 bases). Trimming cost V 7 bases and J 3 bases, with 18 bases left between them. Germline CDR1 is SNHLY and CDR2 is FYNNEI. The CDR3 extends over 15 amino acids. The CDR3 nucleotides read TGTGCCAGCACCCGAGGGGCGGGAAGCGAAGAGACCCAGTACTTC. It specifies CASTRGAGSEETQYF.

This clonotype has a handful of counts. The rearrangement uses TRBV3-1 and TRBJ1-1, with a weak D call TRBD1 (5 bases). The V end was cut by 7 bases, the J end by 6 bases, with 18 bases between. Germline V CDR1 and CDR2: LGHDT, YNNKEL (reference sequence). The CDR3 loop spans 14 amino acids. CDR3 amino acids: CASTQGRDPSEAFF. DNA for the CDR3: TGTGCCAGCACCCAGGGCAGGGACCCCTCTGAAGCTTTCTTT.

The chain has TRBV6-1 and TRBJ2-2; D is unresolved. This CDR3 has 14 amino acids. Germline CDR1 is MNHNS and CDR2 is SASEGT. Trimming shortened V by 3 bases and J by 2 bases, and 7 bases separated the two germline ends. The CDR3 region has the DNA TGTGCCAGCAGTGACCAGATAAACACCGGGGAGCTGTTTTTT. As protein: CASSDQINTGELFF.

The V gene is TRBV29-1, the J gene TRBJ2-3; 7 positions agree with TRBD1. From germline, CDR1 is SQVTM and CDR2 ANQGSEA. CDR3 size: 14 residues. V shed 3 bases and J 6 bases; nucleotides not matched to a gene: 9. The CDR3 DNA sequence: TGCAGCGTTGAGGATGTGGACAGGCGTGATACGCAGTATTTT. Encoded protein: CSVEDVDRRDTQYF.

The chain joins TRBV5-6 to TRBJ1-1; 8 positions match TRBD1. CDR1 is SGHDT and CDR2 is YYEEEE in the germline V gene. Trimming cost V 4 bases and J 1 base; bases outside gene matches: 9. This CDR3 spans 16 amino acids. CDR3 sequence reads: CASSITGGVGNTEAFF. Written as DNA, the CDR3 is TGTGCCAGCAGCATTACAGGGGGAGTTGGGAACACTGAAGCTTTCTTT.

The J gene is TRBJ2-2, the V gene TRBV24-1; D not certain. Deletions cut 0 bases from V and 4 bases from J, with 5 bases between. This CDR3 has 14 residues. Germline assignment: CDR1 KGHDR and CDR2 SFDVKD. In DNA, the CDR3 is TGTGCCACCAGTGATTTGAGGAGCACCGGGGAGCTGTTTTTT. Translated: CATSDLRSTGELFF.

The sample holds many counts of this clonotype. The rearrangement links TRBV11-2 to TRBJ2-1, with 7 bases fitting TRBD1. This CDR3 contains 15 residues. In germline, CDR1 is SGHAT, CDR2 FQNNGV. Trimming cost V 5 bases and J 4 bases; bases outside gene matches: 8. This CDR3 is CASSPRQGEYNEQFF. Written as DNA, the CDR3 is TGTGCCAGCAGCCCCCGACAGGGAGAGTACAATGAGCAGTTCTTC.

This clonotype was seen a few times. The chain has TRBV12-3 or TRBV12-4 and TRBJ1-1; a possible D gene is TRBD1 (6 bases). The CDR3 spans 14 residues. Trimming pared 5 bases from V and 6 bases from J, leaving 16 bases between. The CDR3 reads CASSGSTGKAEAFF. The CDR3 nucleotides are TGTGCCAGCAGTGGAAGTACAGGGAAAGCTGAAGCTTTCTTT.

Note on this clonotype: Sequence at one end of the junction differs from germline and may be a read error. The chain is built from TRBV10-3 and TRBJ2-1, with D tentatively TRBD1 or TRBD2 (5 bases each). The CDR3 sequence is 15 residues long. From germline, CDR1 is ENHRY and CDR2 SYGVKD. CDR3 in amino acids: CAISGALQAYNKQFF. The CDR3 nucleotides read TGTGCCATCAGCGGGGCCTTACAAGCCTACAATAAGCAGTTCTTC.

This clonotype appeared once. The CDR3 DNA reads as TGTGCCAGCAGTTACGGACCAAGAGGTGAGCAGTTCTTC. The encoded protein is CASSYGPRGEQFF. This chain links TRBV6-9 with TRBJ2-1; no definite D call. Germline CDR1 and CDR2: MNHGY and SVAAGI. CDR3 size: 13 residues. The V and J ends lost 3 bases and 9 bases respectively, with 12 bases between them.

This clonotype appeared many times. The CDR3 protein is CASSQGASQPQHF. The CDR3 bases are TGTGCCAGCAGCCAAGGTGCAAGTCAGCCCCAGCATTTT. The J gene is TRBJ1-5, the V gene TRBV3-1; no clear D gene. V was shortened by 1 base and J by 6 bases, with 7 bases between the two germline ends. The CDR3 sequence is 13 residues long. Germline CDR1 LGHDT, CDR2 YNNKEL (reference sequence). The complete variable domain, with remaining parts taken from reference TRBV3-1 and TRBJ1-5, reads DTAVSQTPKYLVTQMGNDKSIKCEQNLGHDTMYWYKQDSKKFLKIMFSYNNKELIINETVPNRFSPKSPDKAHLNLHINSLELGDSAVYFCASSQGASQPQHFGDGTRLSIL.